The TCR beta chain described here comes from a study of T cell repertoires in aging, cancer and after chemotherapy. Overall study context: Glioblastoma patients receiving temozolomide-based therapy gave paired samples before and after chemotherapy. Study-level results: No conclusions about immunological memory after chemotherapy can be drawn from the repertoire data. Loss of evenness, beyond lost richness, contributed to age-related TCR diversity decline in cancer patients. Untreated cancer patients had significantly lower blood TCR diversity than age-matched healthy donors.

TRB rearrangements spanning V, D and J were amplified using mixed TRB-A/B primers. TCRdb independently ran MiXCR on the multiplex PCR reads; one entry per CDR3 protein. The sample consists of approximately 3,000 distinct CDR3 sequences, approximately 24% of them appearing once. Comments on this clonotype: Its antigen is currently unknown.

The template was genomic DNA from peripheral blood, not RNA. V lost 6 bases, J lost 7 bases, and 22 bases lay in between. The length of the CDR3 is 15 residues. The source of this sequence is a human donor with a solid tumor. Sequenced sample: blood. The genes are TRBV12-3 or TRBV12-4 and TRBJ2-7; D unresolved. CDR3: CASRDGLFSYNEQYF. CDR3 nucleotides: TGTGCCAGCAGGGACGGTCTCTTCTCCTACAATGAGCAGTACTTC.